This entry lists 10 T cell receptor beta chains sequenced from one sample in a study of shared clonotypes between healthy human individuals. Assay used: immunoSEQ multiplex PCR; TCRdb lists only in-frame clones, some missing. Of about 1.1 million clones listed, 78% are singletons. The specimen sequenced was memory CD4+ T cells from PBMCs. Subset described: CD45RA-negative fraction. These receptors all stem from a man between 18 and 29 years old in good health. Some clones in this sample may be carry-over from other donors' samples.

The chain employs TRBV11-2 and TRBJ2-1; 9 bases agree with TRBD2. V gave up 1 base and J gave up 7 bases; unmatched junction bases: 5. This CDR3 has 15 residues. CDR1 SGHAT and CDR2 FQNNGV come from the germline V gene. The CDR3 DNA sequence: TGTGCCAGCAGCTTAGGAGCGGGGGGCATGAATGAGCAGTTCTTC. Its protein product is CASSLGAGGMNEQFF.

V is TRBV28 and J is TRBJ2-7; 10 nucleotides agree with TRBD1. Per the germline V gene, CDR1 is MDHEN and CDR2 is SYDVKM. V was clipped by 7 bases and J by 4 bases; unmatched bases: 7. The CDR3 is 14 residues long. CDR3: CASNSGTGVYEQYF. The CDR3 DNA is TGTGCCAGCAATTCCGGGACAGGGGTGTACGAGCAGTACTTC. The whole variable domain, remainder taken from reference TRBV28 and TRBJ2-7, is DVKVTQSSRYLVKRTGEKVFLECVQDMDHENMFWYRQDPGLGLRLIYFSYDVKMKEKGDIPEGYSVSREKKERFSLILESASTNQTSMYLCASNSGTGVYEQYFGPGTRLTVT.

There are many counts of this clone. V usage is TRBV7-2 and J usage is TRBJ1-1, with unresolved D. Germline values: CDR1 SGHTA, CDR2 FQGNSA. The CDR3 sequence is 15 residues long. V lost 5 bases and J lost 0, with 13 bases in between. The CDR3 bases are TGTGCCAGCAGCCCAAGGACGGGAATGAACACTGAAGCTTTCTTT. Its protein product is CASSPRTGMNTEAFF.

The genes are TRBV5-1 and TRBJ2-7; a possible D gene is TRBD1 (6 bases). The ends were cut back, 7 bases at V and 5 bases at J, with 25 bases in the middle. The CDR3 extends over 16 amino acids. Germline assignment: CDR1 SGHRS and CDR2 YFSETQ. Here the CDR3 reads CASGPRGNGFEDEQYF. The CDR3 DNA reads as TGCGCCAGCGGTCCGAGGGGGAATGGGTTTGAGGACGAGCAGTACTTC.

In the case of this clone: This same CDR3 is encoded by further DNA sequences in the sample. The rearrangement joins TRBV28 to TRBJ2-7, with D perhaps being TRBD1 or TRBD2 (5 bases each). CDR1 is MDHEN, CDR2 SYDVKM, per germline. The CDR3 totals 12 residues. Trimming cost V 5 bases and J 3 bases, with 8 bases left between them. The CDR3 here is CASSGGIYEQYF. CDR3 coding DNA: TGTGCCAGCAGTGGGGGAATCTACGAGCAGTACTTC.

V and J are TRBV9 and TRBJ1-2; 9 bases fit TRBD1. Looked up from germline, CDR1 is SGDLS and CDR2 is YYNGEE. V shed 3 bases and J 7 bases; nucleotides not matched to a gene: 10. The length of the CDR3 is 15 residues. The CDR3 sequence is CASSGPQGASGGYTF. CDR3 DNA: TGTGCCAGCAGCGGACCACAGGGGGCATCGGGTGGCTACACCTTC.

This rearrangement joins TRBV19 to TRBJ1-1; D gene unclear. The CDR3 has 13 residues. Germline V gene sequence: CDR1 LNHDA, CDR2 SQIVND (reference sequence). V shed 3 bases and J shed 1 base, with 6 bases lying between them. In nucleotides, the CDR3 is TGTGCCAGTAGTATGTGGAAGAACACTGAAGCTTTCTTT. Amino acids: CASSMWKNTEAFF.

The rearrangement uses TRBV25-1 and TRBJ1-2; no reliable D call. The ends were cut back, 2 bases at V and 6 bases at J, with 13 bases in the middle. Per germline, CDR1 MGHDK and CDR2 SYGVNS. The CDR3 has 14 amino acids. The CDR3 loop is CASSENPELHGYTF. CDR3 nucleotides: TGTGCCAGCAGTGAAAATCCGGAACTCCATGGCTACACCTTC.

This clone was counted between two and nine times. Within the sample, other DNA sequences also encode this same CDR3. This sequence joins TRBV28 and TRBJ1-5; D remains unclear. Germline V lookup: CDR1 MDHEN, CDR2 SYDVKM. With 5 bases removed from V and 5 bases from J, the gap between germline ends came to 4 bases. This CDR3 has 11 residues. CDR3 coding DNA: TGTGCCAGCAGTCGTGATCAGCCCCAGCATTTT. As protein: CASSRDQPQHF.

CDR3 sequence reads: CASSSAGRNTGELFF. CDR3 sequence (DNA): TGTGCCAGCAGTTCAGCGGGACGTAACACCGGGGAGCTGTTTTTT. The chain carries TRBV6-5 and TRBJ2-2, with 7 bases that match TRBD2. Looked up from germline, CDR1 is MNHEY and CDR2 is SVGAGI. This CDR3 region has 15 residues. V was pared by 4 bases and J by 2 bases, with 4 bases of the junction left unmatched.